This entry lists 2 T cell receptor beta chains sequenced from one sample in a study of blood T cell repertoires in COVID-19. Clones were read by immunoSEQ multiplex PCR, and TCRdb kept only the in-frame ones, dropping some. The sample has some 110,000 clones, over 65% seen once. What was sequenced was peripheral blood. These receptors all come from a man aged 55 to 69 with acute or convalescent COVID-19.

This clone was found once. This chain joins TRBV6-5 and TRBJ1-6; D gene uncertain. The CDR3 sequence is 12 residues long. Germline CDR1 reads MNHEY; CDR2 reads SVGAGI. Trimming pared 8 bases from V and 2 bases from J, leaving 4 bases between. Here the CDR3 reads CASRAYNSPLHF. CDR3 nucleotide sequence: TGTGCCAGCCGCGCCTATAATTCACCCCTCCACTTT.

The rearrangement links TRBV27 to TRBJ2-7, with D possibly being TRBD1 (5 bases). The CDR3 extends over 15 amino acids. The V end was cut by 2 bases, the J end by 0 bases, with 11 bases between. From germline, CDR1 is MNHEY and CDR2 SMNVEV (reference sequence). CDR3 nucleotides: TGTGCCAGCAGTTTAGAAGGGGCGAACTCCTACGAGCAGTACTTC. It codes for CASSLEGANSYEQYF.